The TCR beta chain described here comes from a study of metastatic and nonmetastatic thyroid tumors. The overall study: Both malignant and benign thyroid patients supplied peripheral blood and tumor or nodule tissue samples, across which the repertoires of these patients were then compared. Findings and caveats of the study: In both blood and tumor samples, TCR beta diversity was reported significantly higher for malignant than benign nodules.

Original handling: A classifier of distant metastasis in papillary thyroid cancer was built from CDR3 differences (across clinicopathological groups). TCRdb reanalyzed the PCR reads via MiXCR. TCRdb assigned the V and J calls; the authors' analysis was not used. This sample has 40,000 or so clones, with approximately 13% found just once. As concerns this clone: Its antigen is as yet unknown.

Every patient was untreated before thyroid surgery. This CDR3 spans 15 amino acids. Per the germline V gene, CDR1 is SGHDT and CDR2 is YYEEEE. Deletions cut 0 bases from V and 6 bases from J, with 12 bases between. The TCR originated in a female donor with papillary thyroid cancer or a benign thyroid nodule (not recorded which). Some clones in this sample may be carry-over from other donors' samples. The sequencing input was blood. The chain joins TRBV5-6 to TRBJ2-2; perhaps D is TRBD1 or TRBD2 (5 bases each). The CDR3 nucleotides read TGTGCCAGCAGCTTGGTTGAGGGGAGCGCCGGGGAGCTGTTTTTT. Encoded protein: CASSLVEGSAGELFF.